The 12 T cell receptor beta chains presented below share a single source sample, sequenced in a study of identical twins. From the 5' RACE reads, TCRdb called clonotypes with MiXCR, one entry per CDR3 protein. The table shows around 450,000 distinct CDR3 sequences, with 14% occurring only once. The sample was also linked to a second study, of yellow fever vaccine responses in identical twins.

Sequenced material: CD4+ T cells sorted from blood. Receptor source: a woman younger than 35 in good health.

Only a few counts were recorded for this clonotype. The rearrangement joins TRBV2 to TRBJ2-5; 8 bases are shared with TRBD2. The junction had 5 bases not matched to a gene; V was cut back by 11 bases and J by 3 bases. The CDR3 is made up of 12 amino acids. In germline, CDR1 is SNHLY, CDR2 FYNNEI. The CDR3 is CAGFGREETQYF. The CDR3 DNA sequence: TGTGCCGGTTTCGGGAGGGAAGAGACCCAGTACTTC. Together with reference TRBV2 and TRBJ2-5, the CDR3 gives the full variable domain: EPEVTQTPSHQVTQMGQEVILRCVPISNHLYFYWYRQILGQKVEFLVSFYNNEISEKSEIFDDQFSVERPDGSNFTLKIRSTKLEDSAMYFCAGFGREETQYFGPGTRLLVL.

The rearrangement uses TRBV3-1 and TRBJ2-7; TRBD2 aligns across 10 bases. Germline loops: CDR1 LGHDT, CDR2 YNNKEL (reference sequence). CDR3 length equals 17 residues. The V gene end was trimmed by 0 bases and the J gene end by 2 bases; junction bases not matched to a gene: 7. Here the CDR3 reads CASSQESSGGLTYEQYF. The CDR3 region has the DNA TGTGCCAGCAGCCAAGAATCTAGCGGGGGCCTAACCTACGAGCAGTACTTC.

The rearrangement links TRBV6-5 to TRBJ2-7; 11 bases match TRBD2. J gave up 7 bases and V 0 bases, and 5 bases lay outside the gene matches. CDR1 is MNHEY, CDR2 SVGAGI, per germline. The CDR3 runs 15 residues. The CDR3 nucleotides read TGTGCCAGCAGTTACTCTCTCCTAGCGGGAGGAGAGCAGTACTTC. Amino acids: CASSYSLLAGGEQYF.

CDR3 residues: CASSVNQETQYF. The CDR3 DNA is TGTGCCAGCAGCGTTAACCAAGAGACCCAGTACTTC. This chain joins TRBV4-2 and TRBJ2-5; D unresolved. V lost 5 bases to trimming and J lost 0 bases, with 4 bases between them. Germline-derived CDR1 and CDR2 are LGHNA and YNFKEQ. The CDR3 contains 12 residues.

In its sample, this clonotype was seen a few times. This chain joins TRBV5-1 and TRBJ2-7; D unresolved. The CDR3 length is 11 residues. Trimming left V 0 bases short and J 12 bases short, with 10 bases between. CDR1 is SGHRS and CDR2 is YFSETQ in the germline V gene. The CDR3 DNA is TGCGCCAGCAGCTTGGAACGGGTTTGGTACTTC. Its translation: CASSLERVWYF. Full variable domain (rest looked up from reference TRBV5-1 and TRBJ2-7): KAGVTQTPRYLIKTRGQQVTLSCSPISGHRSVSWYQQTPGQGLQFLFEYFSETQRNKGNFPGRFSGRQFSNSRSEMNVSTLELGDSALYLCASSLERVWYFGPGTRLTVT.

The CDR3 here is CASSQHPGQGANTQYF. DNA for the CDR3: TGTGCCAGCAGCCAACACCCGGGACAGGGAGCTAATACGCAGTATTTT. V usage is TRBV7-9 and J usage is TRBJ2-3; TRBD1 matches 9 bases. The CDR3 sequence is 16 residues long. Germline CDR1 reads SEHNR; CDR2 reads FQNEAQ (reference sequence). V was clipped by 5 bases and J by 7 bases; unmatched bases: 13. Full variable domain (missing parts from reference TRBV7-9 and TRBJ2-3): DTGVSQNPRHKITKRGQNVTFRCDPISEHNRLYWYRQTLGQGPEFLTYFQNEAQLEKSRLLSDRFSAERPKGSFSTLEIQRTEQGDSAMYLCASSQHPGQGANTQYFGPGTRLTVL.

The rearrangement joins TRBV12-3 or TRBV12-4 to TRBJ2-1; D ambiguous. The CDR3 length is 14 residues. V gave up 3 bases and J gave up 4 bases, with 10 bases separating them. CDR3 region: CASSLVREYNEQFF. The CDR3 DNA sequence: TGTGCCAGCAGTTTGGTTAGGGAATACAATGAGCAGTTCTTC.

In this sample, this clonotype turned up many times. The gene calls are TRBV4-1 and TRBJ2-7; possibly TRBD1 for D (5 bases). Trimming took 4 bases from V and 0 from J, leaving 16 bases between them. This CDR3 contains 16 residues. The germline V gene encodes CDR1 MGHRA and CDR2 YSYEKL. The CDR3 region has the DNA TGCGCCAGCAGCCCGACAGAGACAAGTTTCTCCTACGAGCAGTACTTC. Protein: CASSPTETSFSYEQYF.

The V call is TRBV23-1, the J call TRBJ2-7; unclear D gene. TRBV23-1 is reported as an ORF; its role is uncertain. There are 13 residues in the CDR3. V was pared by 5 bases and J by 2 bases, with 10 bases between. The CDR3 region is CASSSHHPYEQYF. CDR3 in DNA: TGCGCCAGCAGTAGTCATCACCCCTACGAGCAGTACTTC.

The sample holds a few counts of this clonotype. The CDR3 DNA sequence: TGCAGTGCTTCTGTTTACTCGAACACCGGGGAGCTGTTTTTT. Translated, it gives CSASVYSNTGELFF. The V and J genes are TRBV20-1 and TRBJ2-2; no clear D. In germline, CDR1 is DFQATT, CDR2 SNEGSKA (reference sequence). The CDR3 sequence is 14 residues long. V was pared by 5 bases and J by 0 bases, with 10 bases between.

The rearrangement uses TRBV18 and TRBJ2-7; D ambiguous. CDR3 size: 14 residues. V lost 0 bases and J 2 bases, leaving 8 bases between the germline ends. Germline V gene sequence: CDR1 KGHSH, CDR2 LQKENI. The CDR3 spells CASSPPISPYEQYF. CDR3 DNA sequence: TGTGCCAGCTCACCACCGATTAGTCCCTACGAGCAGTACTTC.

This clonotype was seen only a few times. The rearrangement links TRBV28 to TRBJ2-7; D may be TRBD1 (6 bases). The V gene lost 4 bases and the J gene lost 6 bases, with 16 bases spanning the gap. Germline CDR1 is MDHEN and CDR2 is SYDVKM. CDR3 size: 14 residues. The CDR3 nucleotides read TGTGCCAGCAGTTCCCATACAGGGTTCGCCGAGCAGTACTTC. Its protein is CASSSHTGFAEQYF.